The 18 T cell receptor beta chains presented below share a single source sample, sequenced in a study of blood T cell repertoires in COVID-19. Method: immunoSEQ multiplex PCR; TCRdb's copy keeps in-frame clones and lacks some. The sample has approximately 70,000 clones, about 80% seen once; the top ten hold around 4.1%. Sequencing used peripheral blood. These receptors were taken from a woman in her sixties with acute or convalescent COVID-19.

This chain connects TRBV5-1 to TRBJ1-2; 9 bases line up with TRBD1. In germline, CDR1 is SGHRS, CDR2 YFSETQ. Trimming removed 5 bases from V and 4 bases from J; junction bases left unmatched: 3. This CDR3 spans 13 amino acids. CDR3 DNA: TGCGCCAGCAGTTCGGACAGGGGCTATGGCTACACCTTC. It specifies CASSSDRGYGYTF.

The J gene is TRBJ1-1, the V gene TRBV2; D ambiguous. Deletions cut 2 bases from V and 1 base from J, with 5 bases between. This CDR3 is 13 amino acids long. Germline V gives CDR1 SNHLY, CDR2 FYNNEI. The CDR3 protein is CASSERGNTEAFF. The CDR3 DNA reads as TGTGCCAGCAGTGAACGGGGGAACACTGAAGCTTTCTTT.

V gene TRBV18 combines with J gene TRBJ2-5; perhaps TRBD2 as D (5 bases). The CDR3 is 15 residues long. Germline V gene sequence: CDR1 KGHSH, CDR2 LQKENI. The ends were cut back, 1 base at V and 5 bases at J, with 14 bases in the middle. In DNA form, the CDR3 reads TGTGCCAGCTCACCACGACTAAAAGAGGCGGAGACCCAGTACTTC. Amino acids: CASSPRLKEAETQYF.

Here the CDR3 reads CASRASGAGELFF. The DNA for the CDR3 is TGCGCCAGCAGGGCTAGTGGGGCGGGGGAGCTGTTTTTT. The chain employs TRBV10-2 and TRBJ2-2; D might be TRBD1 (5 bases). The CDR3 consists of 13 residues. Germline values: CDR1 WSHSY, CDR2 SAAADI. V was trimmed by 6 bases and J by 8 bases, leaving 13 bases between them.

This clone was seen a single time. The CDR3 spells CASSPQDKHGYTF. The CDR3 DNA sequence: TGTGCCAGCAGCCCCCAGGACAAGCATGGCTACACCTTC. The chain combines TRBV11-2 with TRBJ1-2; D perhaps matches TRBD1 (5 bases). Trimming left V 5 bases short and J 6 bases short, with 13 bases between. This CDR3 comprises 13 residues. From germline, CDR1 is SGHAT and CDR2 FQNNGV.

This rearrangement joins TRBV12-3 or TRBV12-4 to TRBJ1-2; a possible D gene is TRBD1 (5 bases). CDR3 length equals 12 residues. Trimming pared 5 bases from V and 7 bases from J, leaving 11 bases between. CDR3 in DNA: TGTGCCAGCAGTCTCGGACATGCTGGCTACACCTTC. It encodes CASSLGHAGYTF.

This clone was seen more than once but under ten times. The J gene is TRBJ1-6, the V gene TRBV18; TRBD1 matches at 7 bases. The V and J ends lost 6 bases and 12 bases, in that order; junction bases with no gene match: 11. The CDR3 spans 14 residues. From germline, CDR1 is KGHSH and CDR2 LQKENI. Here the CDR3 DNA reads TGTGCCAGCTCCCTGACAGGGTCGGAGAAACCCCTCCACTTT. Protein sequence: CASSLTGSEKPLHF. Together with reference TRBV18 and TRBJ1-6, the CDR3 gives the full variable domain: NAGVMQNPRHLVRRRGQEARLRCSPMKGHSHVYWYRQLPEEGLKFMVYLQKENIIDESGMPKERFSAEFPKEGPSILRIQQVVRGDSAAYFCASSLTGSEKPLHFGNGTRLTVT.

In nucleotides, the CDR3 is TGTGCCAGCAGTGAACCAGGGGGGAGCTCTGGGGCCAACGTCCTGACTTTC. Translated: CASSEPGGSSGANVLTF. V gene TRBV2 combines with J gene TRBJ2-6, with D possibly TRBD1 on 7 matching bases. This CDR3 spans 17 amino acids. The V end was cut by 2 bases, the J end by 0 bases, with 11 bases between. The germline CDR1 and CDR2 sequences are SNHLY and FYNNEI. Complete variable domain (other parts from reference TRBV2 and TRBJ2-6): EPEVTQTPSHQVTQMGQEVILRCVPISNHLYFYWYRQILGQKVEFLVSFYNNEISEKSEIFDDQFSVERPDGSNFTLKIRSTKLEDSAMYFCASSEPGGSSGANVLTFGAGSRLTVL.

This rearrangement joins TRBV29-1 to TRBJ2-5; TRBD1 agrees at 10 bases. V was clipped by 7 bases and J by 4 bases; unmatched bases: 9. CDR3 size: 14 residues. Germline CDR1 SQVTM, CDR2 ANQGSEA. CDR3 region: CSGSTGGYGETQYF. CDR3 DNA: TGCAGCGGCTCGACAGGGGGCTATGGAGAGACCCAGTACTTC. The entire variable domain, with the rest obtained from reference TRBV29-1 and TRBJ2-5, is as follows: SAVISQKPSRDICQRGTSLTIQCQVDSQVTMMFWYRQQPGQSLTLIATANQGSEATYESGFVIDKFPISRPNLTFSTLTVSNMSPEDSSIYLCSGSTGGYGETQYFGPGTRLLVL.

The chain employs TRBV25-1 and TRBJ2-7; the D gene is possibly TRBD1 (5 bases). Germline CDR1 is MGHDK and CDR2 is SYGVNS. The CDR3 sequence is 15 residues long. Between the trimmed V and J ends, which lost 1 base and 2 bases, there was a span of 12 bases. CDR3 amino acids: CASSEFGRAPYEQYF. For the CDR3, the DNA is TGTGCCAGCAGTGAATTTGGCAGGGCCCCCTACGAGCAGTACTTC.

The chain links TRBV3-1 (or the pseudogene TRBV3-2) to TRBJ1-3; 12 bases fit TRBD1. CDR3 length: 19 amino acids. Germline lookup yields CDR1 LGHDT and CDR2 YNNKEL (reference sequence). V lost 4 bases and J lost 0; bases outside the gene matches: 10. The CDR3 nucleotides read TGTGCCAGCAGCCGGGGCGGGACAGGGGGCGTAAGCTCTGGAAACACCATATATTTT. It translates to CASSRGGTGGVSSGNTIYF.

This clone was recorded many times. The chain is built from TRBV3-1 (or the pseudogene TRBV3-2) and TRBJ2-1; 11 nucleotides align to TRBD1. From germline, CDR1 is LGHDT and CDR2 YNNKEL (reference sequence). This CDR3 has 18 residues. V gave up 0 bases and J gave up 2 bases; unmatched junction bases: 6. The CDR3 loop is CASSQDPGQGGTYNEQFF. CDR3 sequence (DNA): TGTGCCAGCAGCCAAGATCCGGGACAGGGGGGGACCTACAATGAGCAGTTCTTC.

The chain joins TRBV6-5 to TRBJ2-7, with a tentative D call TRBD2 (6 bases). The CDR3 is made up of 13 amino acids. Germline loops: CDR1 MNHEY, CDR2 SVGAGI. The V gene lost 6 bases and the J gene lost 3 bases, with 12 bases spanning the gap. The CDR3 here is CASRPYGGYEQYF. In DNA form, the CDR3 reads TGTGCCAGCAGACCCTACGGGGGCTACGAGCAGTACTTC.

The table lists this clone with a count of one. The junction differs from germline at one of its ends, possibly a read error. The chain has TRBV27 and TRBJ1-4; D perhaps matches TRBD1 (5 bases). This CDR3 is 14 amino acids long. Germline V gene sequence: CDR1 MNHEY, CDR2 SMNVEV (reference sequence). For the CDR3, the DNA is TGTGCCAGCCGTTTCCAGGGAAATGGGGAAAAACTGTTTTTT. Its protein is CASRFQGNGEKLFF.

The V call is TRBV13, the J call TRBJ2-7; TRBD1 agrees at 7 bases. Germline trimming cut 4 bases from V and 1 base from J; bases unmatched to any gene: 4. The V gene's germline CDR1 is PRHDT and CDR2 FYEKMQ (reference sequence). The CDR3 is made up of 14 amino acids. The CDR3 DNA sequence: TGTGCCAGCAGCTCGACAGGGTATTCCTACGAGCAGTACTTC. This sequence encodes CASSSTGYSYEQYF.

J is TRBJ1-2 and V is TRBV18; D possibly corresponds to TRBD1 (6 bases). There are 16 residues in the CDR3. Germline values: CDR1 KGHSH, CDR2 LQKENI. Trimming took 1 base from V and 4 from J, leaving 16 bases between them. Here the CDR3 reads CASSPRQAGAGYGYTF. For the CDR3, the DNA is TGTGCCAGCTCACCACGGCAGGCGGGGGCCGGCTATGGCTACACCTTC.

The rearrangement links TRBV6-5 to TRBJ1-6; 7 positions match TRBD1. Looked up from germline, CDR1 is MNHEY and CDR2 is SVGAGI. The V segment lost 1 base and the J segment 6 bases; nucleotides outside the gene matches: 3. This CDR3 is built from 15 residues. CDR3 coding DNA: TGTGCCAGCAGTTACTTGGGACAGATTAATTCACCCCTCCACTTT. Translated, it gives CASSYLGQINSPLHF.

The chain recombines TRBV6-1 with TRBJ2-1; D is possibly TRBD1 (5 bases). The CDR3 covers 13 residues. CDR1 is MNHNS, CDR2 SASEGT, per germline. Trimming shortened V by 1 base and J by 12 bases, and 13 bases separated the two germline ends. The CDR3, as DNA: TGTGCCAGCAGTGAAGGGCAGGGTTTAGGGCAGTTCTTC. Protein product: CASSEGQGLGQFF.